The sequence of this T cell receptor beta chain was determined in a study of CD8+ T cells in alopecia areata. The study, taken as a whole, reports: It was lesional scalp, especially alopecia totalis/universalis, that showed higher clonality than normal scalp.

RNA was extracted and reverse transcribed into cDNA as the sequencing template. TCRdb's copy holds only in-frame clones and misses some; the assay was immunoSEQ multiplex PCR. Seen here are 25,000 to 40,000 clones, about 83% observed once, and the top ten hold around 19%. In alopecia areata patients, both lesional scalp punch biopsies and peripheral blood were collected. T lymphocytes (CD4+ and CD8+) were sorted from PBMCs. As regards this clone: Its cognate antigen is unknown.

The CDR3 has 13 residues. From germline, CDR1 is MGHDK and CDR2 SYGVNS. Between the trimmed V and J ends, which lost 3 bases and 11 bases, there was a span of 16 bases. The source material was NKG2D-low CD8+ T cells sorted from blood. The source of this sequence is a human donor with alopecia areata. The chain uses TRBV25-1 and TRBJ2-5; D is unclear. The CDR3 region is CASSDLVLSEQYF. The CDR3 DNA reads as TGTGCCAGCAGTGACCTAGTCTTGAGTGAGCAGTACTTC.